The clone carrying this TCR beta chain has more than one count but fewer than ten. The data were obtained in a study of T cell repertoires in cytomegalovirus infection. Germline CDR1 is DFQATT and CDR2 is SNEGSKA (reference sequence). This CDR3 has 15 residues. Trimming shortened V by 3 bases and J by 2 bases, and 16 bases separated the two germline ends. TCRdb fed the reads into MiXCR, producing one record per CDR3 protein. The profile shows about 530,000 distinct CDR3 sequences, about 30% of them singletons. This chain joins TRBV20-1 and TRBJ1-2, with D possibly matching TRBD1 (5 bases). This clonotype was sampled from a human donor in good health (CMV status not recorded). Some clones in this sample may be carry-over from other donors' samples. Input material: PBMCs. CDR3 protein: CSASPARGSNYGYTF. The CDR3, as DNA: TGCAGTGCTAGTCCCGCAAGGGGAAGCAACTATGGCTACACCTTC.